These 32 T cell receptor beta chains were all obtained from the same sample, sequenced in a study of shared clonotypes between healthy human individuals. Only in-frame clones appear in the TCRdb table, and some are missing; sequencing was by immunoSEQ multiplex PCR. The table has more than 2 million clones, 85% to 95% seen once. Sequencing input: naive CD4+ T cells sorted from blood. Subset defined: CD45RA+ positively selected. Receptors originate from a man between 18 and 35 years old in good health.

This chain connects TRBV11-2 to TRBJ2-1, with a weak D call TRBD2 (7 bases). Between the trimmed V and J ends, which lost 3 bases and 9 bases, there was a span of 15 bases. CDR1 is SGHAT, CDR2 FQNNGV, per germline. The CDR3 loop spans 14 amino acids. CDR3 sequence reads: CASSFVGGAGEQFF. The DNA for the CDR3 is TGTGCCAGCAGCTTCGTAGGGGGGGCAGGTGAGCAGTTCTTC.

CDR3 DNA sequence: TGCAGCGTTGATCGGCTAGCGGGGGGGATCGGGACCCAGTACTTC. The encoded protein is CSVDRLAGGIGTQYF. This rearrangement joins TRBV29-1 to TRBJ2-5; 12 bases map to TRBD2. The trim removed 3 bases at V and 7 bases at J, leaving 9 bases unmatched. The CDR3 length is 15 residues. Germline V gene sequence: CDR1 SQVTM, CDR2 ANQGSEA. The variable domain in full, completed from reference TRBV29-1 and TRBJ2-5, reads SAVISQKPSRDICQRGTSLTIQCQVDSQVTMMFWYRQQPGQSLTLIATANQGSEATYESGFVIDKFPISRPNLTFSTLTVSNMSPEDSSIYLCSVDRLAGGIGTQYFGPGTRLLVL.

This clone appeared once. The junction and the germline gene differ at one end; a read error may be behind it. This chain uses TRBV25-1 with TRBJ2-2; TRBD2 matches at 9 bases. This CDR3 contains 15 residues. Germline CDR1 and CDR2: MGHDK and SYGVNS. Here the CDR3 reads CASRVAGVGTGEPFF. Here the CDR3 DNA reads TGTGCCAGCAGGGTAGCGGGGGTTGGAACCGGGGAGCCGTTTTTT.

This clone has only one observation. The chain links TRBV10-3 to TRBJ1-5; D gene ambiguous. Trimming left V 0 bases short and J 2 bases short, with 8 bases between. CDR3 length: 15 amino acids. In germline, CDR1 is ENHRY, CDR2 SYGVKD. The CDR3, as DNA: TGTGCCATCAGTGAGTCGGGGAATGGCAATCAGCCCCAGCATTTT. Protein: CAISESGNGNQPQHF.

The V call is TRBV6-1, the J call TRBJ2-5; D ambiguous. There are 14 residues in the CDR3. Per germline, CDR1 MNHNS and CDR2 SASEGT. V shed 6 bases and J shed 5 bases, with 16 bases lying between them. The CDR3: CASSVAQNPETQYF. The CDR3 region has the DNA TGTGCCAGCAGCGTCGCGCAGAATCCCGAGACCCAGTACTTC.

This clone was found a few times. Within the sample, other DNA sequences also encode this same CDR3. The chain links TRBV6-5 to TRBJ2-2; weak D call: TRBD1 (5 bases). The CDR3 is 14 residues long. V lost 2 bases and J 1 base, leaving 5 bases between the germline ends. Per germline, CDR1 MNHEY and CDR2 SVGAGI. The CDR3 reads CASSYTGNTGELFF. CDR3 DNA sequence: TGTGCCAGCAGTTACACAGGGAACACCGGGGAGCTGTTTTTT.

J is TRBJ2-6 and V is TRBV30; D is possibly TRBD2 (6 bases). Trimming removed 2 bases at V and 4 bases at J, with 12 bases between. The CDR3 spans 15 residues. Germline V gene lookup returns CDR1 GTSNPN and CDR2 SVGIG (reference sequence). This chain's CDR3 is CAWSSPGLGANVLTF. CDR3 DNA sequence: TGTGCCTGGAGTTCCCCGGGACTGGGGGCCAACGTCCTGACTTTC.

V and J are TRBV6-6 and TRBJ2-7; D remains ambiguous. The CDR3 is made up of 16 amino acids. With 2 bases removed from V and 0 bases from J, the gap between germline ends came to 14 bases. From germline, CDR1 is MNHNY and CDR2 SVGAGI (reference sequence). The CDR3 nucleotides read TGTGCCAGCAGTTACGGCACAGTGATCCTCTCCTACGAGCAGTACTTC. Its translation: CASSYGTVILSYEQYF.

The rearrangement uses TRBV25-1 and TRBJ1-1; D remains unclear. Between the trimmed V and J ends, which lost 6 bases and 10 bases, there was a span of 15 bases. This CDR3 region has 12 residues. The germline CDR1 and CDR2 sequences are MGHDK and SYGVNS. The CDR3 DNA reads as TGTGCCAGCAGCACCAAAAGAACAAGAGCTTTCTTT. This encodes CASSTKRTRAFF.

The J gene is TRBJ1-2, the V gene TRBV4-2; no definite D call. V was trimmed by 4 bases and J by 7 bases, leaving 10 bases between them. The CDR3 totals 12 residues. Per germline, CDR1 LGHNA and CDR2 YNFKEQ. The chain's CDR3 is CASSPSGFGYTF. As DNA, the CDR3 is TGTGCCAGCAGCCCCTCGGGTTTTGGCTACACCTTC.

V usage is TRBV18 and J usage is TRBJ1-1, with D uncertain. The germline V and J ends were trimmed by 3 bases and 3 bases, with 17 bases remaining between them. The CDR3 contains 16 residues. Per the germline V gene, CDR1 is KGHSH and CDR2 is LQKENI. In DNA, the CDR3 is TGTGCCAGCTCACCTGCCCAGGTAGGAGACTACACTGAAGCTTTCTTT. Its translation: CASSPAQVGDYTEAFF.

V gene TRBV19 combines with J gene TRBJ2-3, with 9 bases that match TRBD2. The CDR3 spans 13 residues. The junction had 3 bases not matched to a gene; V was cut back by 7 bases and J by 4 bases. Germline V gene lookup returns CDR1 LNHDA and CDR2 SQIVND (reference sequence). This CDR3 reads CASKIAGADTQYF. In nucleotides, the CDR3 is TGTGCCAGTAAAATAGCGGGGGCAGATACGCAGTATTTT.

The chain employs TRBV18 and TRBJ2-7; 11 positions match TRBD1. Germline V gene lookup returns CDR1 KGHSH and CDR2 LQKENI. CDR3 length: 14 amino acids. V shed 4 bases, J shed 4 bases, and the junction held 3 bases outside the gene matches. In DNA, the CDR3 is TGTGCCAGCTCACACGGGACAGGGGGGTACGAGCAGTACTTC. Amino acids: CASSHGTGGYEQYF. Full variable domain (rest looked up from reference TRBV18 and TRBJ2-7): NAGVMQNPRHLVRRRGQEARLRCSPMKGHSHVYWYRQLPEEGLKFMVYLQKENIIDESGMPKERFSAEFPKEGPSILRIQQVVRGDSAAYFCASSHGTGGYEQYFGPGTRLTVT.

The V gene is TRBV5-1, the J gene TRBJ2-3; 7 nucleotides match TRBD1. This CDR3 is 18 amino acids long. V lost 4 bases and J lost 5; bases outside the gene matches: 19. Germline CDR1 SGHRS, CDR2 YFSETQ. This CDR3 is CASSLRTTGDGWKDTQYF. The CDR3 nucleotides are TGCGCCAGCAGCCTTCGCACAACAGGGGACGGGTGGAAAGATACGCAGTATTTT. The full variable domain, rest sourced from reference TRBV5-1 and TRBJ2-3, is KAGVTQTPRYLIKTRGQQVTLSCSPISGHRSVSWYQQTPGQGLQFLFEYFSETQRNKGNFPGRFSGRQFSNSRSEMNVSTLELGDSALYLCASSLRTTGDGWKDTQYFGPGTRLTVL.

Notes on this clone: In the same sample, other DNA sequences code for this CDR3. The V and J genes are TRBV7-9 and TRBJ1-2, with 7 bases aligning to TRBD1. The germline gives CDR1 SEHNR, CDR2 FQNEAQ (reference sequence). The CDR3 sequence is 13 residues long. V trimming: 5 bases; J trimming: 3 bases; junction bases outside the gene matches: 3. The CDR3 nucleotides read TGTGCCAGCAGCCCTGGGACAGACTATGGCTACACCTTC. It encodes CASSPGTDYGYTF.

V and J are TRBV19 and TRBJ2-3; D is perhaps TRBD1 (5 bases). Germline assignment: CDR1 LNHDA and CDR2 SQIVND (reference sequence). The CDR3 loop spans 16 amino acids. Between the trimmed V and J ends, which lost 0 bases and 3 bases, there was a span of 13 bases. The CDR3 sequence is CASSIEAGYRTDTQYF. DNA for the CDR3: TGTGCCAGTAGTATAGAGGCAGGGTATAGAACAGATACGCAGTATTTT.

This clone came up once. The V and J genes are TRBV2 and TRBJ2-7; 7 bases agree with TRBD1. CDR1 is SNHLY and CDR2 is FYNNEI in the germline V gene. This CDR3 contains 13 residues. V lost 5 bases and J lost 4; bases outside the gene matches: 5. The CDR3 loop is CASSTGQSYEQYF. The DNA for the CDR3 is TGTGCCAGCAGTACGGGACAGAGTTACGAGCAGTACTTC.

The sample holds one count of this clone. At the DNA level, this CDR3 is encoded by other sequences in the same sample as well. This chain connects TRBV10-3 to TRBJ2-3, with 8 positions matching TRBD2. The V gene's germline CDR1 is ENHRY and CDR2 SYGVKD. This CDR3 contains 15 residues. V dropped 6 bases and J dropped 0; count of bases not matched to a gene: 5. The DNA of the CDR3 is TGTGCCATCAGACCCACTAGCGGCAGCACAGATACGCAGTATTTT. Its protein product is CAIRPTSGSTDTQYF.

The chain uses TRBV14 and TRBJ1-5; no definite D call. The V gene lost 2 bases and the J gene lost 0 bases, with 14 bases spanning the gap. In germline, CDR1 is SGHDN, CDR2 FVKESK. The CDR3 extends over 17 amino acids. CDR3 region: CASSQNFPTSSNQPQHF. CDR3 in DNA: TGTGCCAGCAGCCAAAATTTTCCCACCTCTAGCAATCAGCCCCAGCATTTT.

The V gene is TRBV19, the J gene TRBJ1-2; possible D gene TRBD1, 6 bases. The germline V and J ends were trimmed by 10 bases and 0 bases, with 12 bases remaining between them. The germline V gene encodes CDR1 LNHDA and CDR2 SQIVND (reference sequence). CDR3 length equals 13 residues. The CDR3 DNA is TGTGCCACCCGGACAGATTCTAACTATGGCTACACCTTC. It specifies CATRTDSNYGYTF. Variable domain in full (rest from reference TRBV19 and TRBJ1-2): DGGITQSPKYLFRKEGQNVTLSCEQNLNHDAMYWYRQDPGQGLRLIYYSQIVNDFQKGDIAEGYSVSREKKESFPLTVTSAQKNPTAFYLCATRTDSNYGYTFGSGTRLTVV.

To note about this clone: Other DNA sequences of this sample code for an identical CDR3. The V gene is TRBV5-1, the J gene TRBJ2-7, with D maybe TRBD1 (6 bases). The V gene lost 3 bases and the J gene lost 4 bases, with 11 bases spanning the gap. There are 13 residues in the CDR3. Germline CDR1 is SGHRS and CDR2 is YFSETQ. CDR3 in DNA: TGCGCCAGCAGCTCTGGCACAGGGTACGAGCAGTACTTC. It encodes CASSSGTGYEQYF.

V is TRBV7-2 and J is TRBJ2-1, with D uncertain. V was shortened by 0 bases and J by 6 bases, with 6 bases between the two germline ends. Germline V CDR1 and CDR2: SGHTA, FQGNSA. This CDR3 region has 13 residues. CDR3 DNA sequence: TGTGCCAGCAGCTTAGCGCACAGCAATGAGCAGTTCTTC. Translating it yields CASSLAHSNEQFF.

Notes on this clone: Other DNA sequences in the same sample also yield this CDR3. The CDR3 here is CASSATGTSNQPQHF. The CDR3 DNA follows: TGTGCCAGTAGTGCGACGGGGACGAGCAATCAGCCCCAGCATTTT. The chain combines TRBV19 with TRBJ1-5; possibly TRBD1 for D (5 bases). From germline, CDR1 is LNHDA and CDR2 SQIVND (reference sequence). CDR3 length: 15 residues. Trimming removed 5 bases at V and 1 base at J, with 12 bases between.

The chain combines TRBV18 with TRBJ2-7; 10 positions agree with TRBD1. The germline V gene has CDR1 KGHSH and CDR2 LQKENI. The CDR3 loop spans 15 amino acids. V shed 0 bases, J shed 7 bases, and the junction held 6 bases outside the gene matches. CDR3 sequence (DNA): TGTGCCAGCTCACCACCGGGACAGGGGCCCGGGGAGCAGTACTTC. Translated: CASSPPGQGPGEQYF.

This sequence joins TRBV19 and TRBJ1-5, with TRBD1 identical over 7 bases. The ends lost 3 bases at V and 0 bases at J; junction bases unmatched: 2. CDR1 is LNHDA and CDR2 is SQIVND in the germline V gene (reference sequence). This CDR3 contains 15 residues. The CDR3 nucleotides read TGTGCCAGTAGTATCAACAGGGGTAGCAATCAGCCCCAGCATTTT. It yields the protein CASSINRGSNQPQHF.

CDR3 sequence: CASSLGSSWMGGYTF. The CDR3 region has the DNA TGTGCCAGCAGCTTAGGATCCTCGTGGATGGGTGGCTACACCTTC. The V and J genes are TRBV11-2 and TRBJ1-2; D uncertain. V lost 1 base and J 7 bases, leaving 16 bases between the germline ends. The CDR3 extends over 15 amino acids. The germline CDR1 and CDR2 sequences are SGHAT and FQNNGV.

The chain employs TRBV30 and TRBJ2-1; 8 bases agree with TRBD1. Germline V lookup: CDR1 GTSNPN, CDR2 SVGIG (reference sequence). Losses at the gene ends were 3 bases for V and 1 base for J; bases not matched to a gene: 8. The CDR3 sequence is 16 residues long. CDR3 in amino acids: CAWSKTGVWSYNEQFF. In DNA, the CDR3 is TGTGCCTGGAGCAAGACAGGGGTATGGTCCTACAATGAGCAGTTCTTC.

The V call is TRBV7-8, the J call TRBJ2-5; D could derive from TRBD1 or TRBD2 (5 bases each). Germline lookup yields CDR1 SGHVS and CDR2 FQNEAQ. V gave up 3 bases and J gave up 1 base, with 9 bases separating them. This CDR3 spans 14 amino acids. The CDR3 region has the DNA TGTGCCAGCAGCTTCAGGGCGGGCCAAGAGACCCAGTACTTC. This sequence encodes CASSFRAGQETQYF.

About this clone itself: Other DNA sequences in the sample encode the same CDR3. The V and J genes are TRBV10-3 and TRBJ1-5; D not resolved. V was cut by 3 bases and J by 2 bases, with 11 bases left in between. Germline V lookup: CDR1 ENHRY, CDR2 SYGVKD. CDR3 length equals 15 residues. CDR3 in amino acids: CAISEGREGNQPQHF. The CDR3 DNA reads TGTGCCATCAGTGAAGGGCGCGAGGGCAATCAGCCCCAGCATTTT.

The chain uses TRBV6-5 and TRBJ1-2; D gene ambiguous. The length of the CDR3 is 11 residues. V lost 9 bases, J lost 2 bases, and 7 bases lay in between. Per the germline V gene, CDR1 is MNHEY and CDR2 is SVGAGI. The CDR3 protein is CASYTNYGYTF. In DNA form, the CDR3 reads TGTGCCAGTTACACGAACTATGGCTACACCTTC.

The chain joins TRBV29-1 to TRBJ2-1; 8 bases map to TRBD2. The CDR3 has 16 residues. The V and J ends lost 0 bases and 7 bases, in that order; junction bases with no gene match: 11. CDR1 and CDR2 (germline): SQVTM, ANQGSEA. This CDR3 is CSVEEVAGWSRNEQFF. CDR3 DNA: TGCAGCGTTGAAGAGGTAGCGGGGTGGTCTAGGAATGAGCAGTTCTTC.

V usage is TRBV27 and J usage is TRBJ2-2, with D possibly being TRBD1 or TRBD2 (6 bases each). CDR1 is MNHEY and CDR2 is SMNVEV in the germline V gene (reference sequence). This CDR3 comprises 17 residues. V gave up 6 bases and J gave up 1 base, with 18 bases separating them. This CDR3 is CASSRNGGARNTGELFF. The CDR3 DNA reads TGTGCCAGCAGCCGCAACGGGGGCGCGAGGAACACCGGGGAGCTGTTTTTT.